This T cell receptor (beta chain) was captured in a study of blood T cells in healthy people across ages. With regard to this clonotype: Antigen: not known.

Findings of the study overall: Researchers judged that diversity estimates from one million T cells fell short of true values.

Germline V gives CDR1 SGHKS, CDR2 YYEKEE (reference sequence). CDR3 length: 19 amino acids. The ends lost 0 bases at V and 0 bases at J; junction bases unmatched: 12. A sample-barcoded 5' primer and a J-beta primer mix were used in a second PCR of roughly 7 to 11 cycles. Using its own MiXCR run on the 5' RACE reads, TCRdb lists one record per CDR3 protein. Here the sample spans about 970,000 distinct CDR3 sequences, about 51% being singletons. Sequenced material: blood. This receptor was identified in a woman in her sixties or seventies in good health. The chain combines TRBV5-5 with TRBJ2-1; 7 nucleotides line up with TRBD2. The CDR3 region is CASSLVGSSGASSYNEQFF. For the CDR3, the DNA is TGTGCCAGCAGCTTGGTGGGCTCCAGCGGGGCCAGCTCCTACAATGAGCAGTTCTTC.